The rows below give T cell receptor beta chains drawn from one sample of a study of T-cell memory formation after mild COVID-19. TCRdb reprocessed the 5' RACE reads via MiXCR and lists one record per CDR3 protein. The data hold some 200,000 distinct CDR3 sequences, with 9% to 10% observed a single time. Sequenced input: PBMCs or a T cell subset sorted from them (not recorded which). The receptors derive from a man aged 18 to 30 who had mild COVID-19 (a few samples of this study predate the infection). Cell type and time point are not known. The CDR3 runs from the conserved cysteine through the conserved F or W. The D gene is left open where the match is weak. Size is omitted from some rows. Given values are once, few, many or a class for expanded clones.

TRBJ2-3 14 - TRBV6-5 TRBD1 CASSRTGTGDTQYF TGTGCCAGCAGTCGGACAGGAACGGGAGATACGCAGTATTTT
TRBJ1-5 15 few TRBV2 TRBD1 CASHPGTGGNQPQHF TGTGCCAGCCACCCCGGAACAGGGGGCAATCAGCCCCAGCATTTT
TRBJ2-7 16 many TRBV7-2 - CASSLEGAGLRYEQYF TGTGCCAGCAGCTTAGAGGGAGCAGGGCTACGGTACGAGCAGTACTTC
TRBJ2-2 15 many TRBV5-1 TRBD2 CASSLAGAHTGELFF TGTGCCAGCAGCTTAGCGGGGGCCCACACCGGGGAGCTGTTTTTT
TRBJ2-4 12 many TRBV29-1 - CSVDLLGDIQYF TGCAGCGTTGACCTCCTGGGGGACATTCAGTACTTC
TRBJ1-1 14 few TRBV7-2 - CASSLVPAPTEAFF TGTGCCAGCAGCTTAGTCCCAGCCCCCACTGAAGCTTTCTTT
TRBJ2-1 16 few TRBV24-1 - CATSDSRGDSYNEQFF TGTGCCACCAGTGATTCGAGAGGGGACTCCTACAATGAGCAGTTCTTC
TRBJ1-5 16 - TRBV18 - CASSPNQGSGNQPQHF TGTGCCAGCTCACCCAATCAGGGGTCGGGCAATCAGCCCCAGCATTTT
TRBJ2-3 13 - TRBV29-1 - CSVEMGGTDTQYF TGCAGCGTTGAGATGGGCGGTACAGATACGCAGTATTTT
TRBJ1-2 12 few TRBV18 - CASSPPGSGYTF TGTGCCAGCTCACCACCAGGGTCAGGCTACACCTTC
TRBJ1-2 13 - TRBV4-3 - CASSQDPGSGYTF TGCGCCAGCAGCCAAGATCCAGGGTCTGGCTACACCTTC
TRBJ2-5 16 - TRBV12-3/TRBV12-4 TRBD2 CASSSGTSGWIETQYF TGTGCCAGCAGTTCCGGGACTAGCGGGTGGATTGAGACCCAGTACTTC
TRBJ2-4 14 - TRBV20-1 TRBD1 CSARDPQQGNIQYF TGCAGTGCTAGAGATCCCCAACAGGGGAACATTCAGTACTTC
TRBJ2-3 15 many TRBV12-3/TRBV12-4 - CASSSTPLPTDTQYF TGTGCCAGCAGTTCCACTCCGCTACCCACAGATACGCAGTATTTT
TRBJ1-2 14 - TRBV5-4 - CASSRVGSNYGYTF TGTGCCAGCAGTCGAGTCGGGTCTAACTATGGCTACACCTTC
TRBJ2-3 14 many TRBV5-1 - CASSTGVGTDTQYF TGCGCCAGCAGCACCGGGGTTGGCACAGATACGCAGTATTTT
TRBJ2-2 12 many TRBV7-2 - CASSPNTGELFF TGTGCCAGCAGCCCGAACACCGGGGAGCTGTTTTTT
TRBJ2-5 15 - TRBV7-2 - CASSLAGSTKETQYF TGTGCCAGCAGCTTAGCGGGGTCGACAAAAGAGACCCAGTACTTC
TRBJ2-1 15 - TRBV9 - CASSVTGEPYNEQFF TGTGCCAGCAGTGTCACGGGGGAACCCTACAATGAGCAGTTCTTC
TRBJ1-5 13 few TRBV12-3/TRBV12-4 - CASRPNAARAQHF TGTGCCAGCAGGCCCAACGCCGCCCGGGCCCAGCATTTT
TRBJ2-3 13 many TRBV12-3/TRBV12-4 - CATSDHSTDTQYF TGTGCCACCTCAGACCATAGCACAGATACGCAGTATTTT
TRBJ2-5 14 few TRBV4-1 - CASSPGGGKETQYF TGCGCCAGCAGCCCAGGGGGAGGGAAAGAGACCCAGTACTTC
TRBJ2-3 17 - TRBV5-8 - CASSPMGGIPGTDTQYF TGTGCCAGCAGCCCCATGGGGGGCATCCCCGGCACAGATACGCAGTATTTT
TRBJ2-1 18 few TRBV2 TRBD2 CASSGASGPGSSYNEQFF TGTGCCAGCAGTGGGGCTAGCGGGCCGGGGAGCTCCTACAATGAGCAGTTCTTC
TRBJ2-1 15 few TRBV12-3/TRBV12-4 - CASSLAPSLGGEQFF TGTGCCAGCAGTTTAGCACCGTCTCTTGGGGGTGAGCAGTTCTTC
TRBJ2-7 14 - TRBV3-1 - CASSQGPLLYEQYF TGTGCCAGCAGCCAAGGCCCCCTTCTTTACGAGCAGTACTTC
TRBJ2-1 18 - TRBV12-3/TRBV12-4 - CASSHSTLLASIYNEQFF TGTGCCAGCAGTCACTCTACTCTGCTAGCGTCCATCTACAATGAGCAGTTCTTC
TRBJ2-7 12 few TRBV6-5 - CASSYPPYEQYF TGTGCCAGCAGTTATCCTCCTTACGAGCAGTACTTC
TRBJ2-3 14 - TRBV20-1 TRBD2 CSARSSGGADTQYF TGCAGTGCTAGGTCGAGCGGGGGGGCGGATACGCAGTATTTT
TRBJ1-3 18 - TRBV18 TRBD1 CASSVTGTGAFSGNTIYF TGTGCCAGCTCCGTTACCGGGACAGGGGCCTTCTCTGGAAACACCATATATTTT
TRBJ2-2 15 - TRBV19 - CASSIENQNTGELFF TGTGCCAGTAGTATTGAAAACCAGAACACCGGGGAGCTGTTTTTT
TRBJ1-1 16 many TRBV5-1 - CASSLAPTDLGTEAFF TGCGCCAGCAGCTTGGCCCCCACCGACCTGGGAACTGAAGCTTTCTTT
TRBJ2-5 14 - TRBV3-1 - CASSQAGKGETRYF TGTGCCAGCAGCCAGGCCGGAAAGGGAGAGACCCGGTACTTC
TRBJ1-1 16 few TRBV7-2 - CASSPKGGGMNTEAFF TGTGCCAGCAGCCCCAAGGGGGGGGGCATGAACACTGAAGCTTTCTTT
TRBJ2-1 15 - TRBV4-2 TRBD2 CASSLRRGGSNEQFF TGTGCCAGCAGCCTCCGGCGGGGGGGCAGTAATGAGCAGTTCTTC
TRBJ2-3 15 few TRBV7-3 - CASSFAGLLSSTQYF TGTGCCAGCAGCTTCGCTGGTCTTTTGTCAAGTACGCAGTATTTT
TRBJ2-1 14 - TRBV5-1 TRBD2 CASGPFGGTNEQFF TGCGCCAGCGGACCCTTCGGGGGGACTAATGAGCAGTTCTTC
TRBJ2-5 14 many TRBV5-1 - CASRSGGDRATQYF TGCGCCAGCAGGTCGGGCGGAGACCGGGCGACCCAGTACTTC
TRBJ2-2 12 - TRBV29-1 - CSVERRNRELFF TGCAGCGTTGAACGTCGAAACCGGGAGCTGTTTTTT
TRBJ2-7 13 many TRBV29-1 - CSAEVGRGYEQYF TGCAGCGCAGAGGTCGGCAGGGGTTACGAGCAGTACTTC
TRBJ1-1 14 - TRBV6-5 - CASSYRQENTEAFF TGTGCCAGCAGTTACCGGCAGGAGAACACTGAAGCTTTCTTT
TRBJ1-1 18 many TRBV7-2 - CASSLVPPRAERNTEAFF TGTGCCAGCAGCTTAGTACCACCCCGAGCGGAAAGGAACACTGAAGCTTTCTTT
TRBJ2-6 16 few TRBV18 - CASSPPRSSGANVLTF TGTGCCAGCTCACCACCGAGGAGCTCTGGGGCCAACGTCCTGACTTTC
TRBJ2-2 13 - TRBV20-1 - CSAGPPGSGELFF TGCAGTGCTGGACCCCCCGGGTCCGGGGAGCTGTTTTTT
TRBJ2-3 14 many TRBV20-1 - CSAPNRDSTDTQYF TGCAGTGCTCCTAACCGGGACAGCACAGATACGCAGTATTTT
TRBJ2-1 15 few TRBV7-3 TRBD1 CASSLMTGGYNEQFF TGTGCCAGCAGCCTGATGACAGGGGGGTACAATGAGCAGTTCTTC
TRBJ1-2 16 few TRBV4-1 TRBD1 CASSQPPGQGAGGYTF TGCGCCAGCAGCCAACCGCCGGGACAGGGGGCAGGAGGCTACACCTTC
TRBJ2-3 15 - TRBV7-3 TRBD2 CASSFTSDRTDTQYF TGTGCCAGCAGCTTTACTAGCGACCGCACAGATACGCAGTATTTT
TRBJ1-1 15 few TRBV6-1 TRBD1 CASDWTGHGDTEAFF TGTGCCAGTGATTGGACAGGGCACGGGGACACTGAAGCTTTCTTT
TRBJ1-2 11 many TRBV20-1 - CSAREGFGYTF TGCAGTGCTAGAGAGGGATTCGGCTACACCTTC